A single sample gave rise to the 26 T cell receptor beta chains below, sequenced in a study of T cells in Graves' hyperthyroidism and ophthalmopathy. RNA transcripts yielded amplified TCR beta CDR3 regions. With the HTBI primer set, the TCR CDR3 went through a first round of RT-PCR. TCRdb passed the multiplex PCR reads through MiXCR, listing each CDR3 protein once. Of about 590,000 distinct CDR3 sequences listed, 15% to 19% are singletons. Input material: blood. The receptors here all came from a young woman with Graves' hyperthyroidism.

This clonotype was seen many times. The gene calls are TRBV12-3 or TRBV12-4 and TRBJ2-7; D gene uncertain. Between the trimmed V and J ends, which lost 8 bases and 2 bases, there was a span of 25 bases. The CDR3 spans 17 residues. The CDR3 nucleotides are TGTGCCAGCGACAAACCGAGACACCATAACCCCGCCTACGAGCAGTACTTC. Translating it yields CASDKPRHHNPAYEQYF.

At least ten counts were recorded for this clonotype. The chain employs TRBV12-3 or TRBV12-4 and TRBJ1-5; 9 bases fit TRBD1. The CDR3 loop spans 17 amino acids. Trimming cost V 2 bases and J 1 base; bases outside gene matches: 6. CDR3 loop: CASSLSLGTGSNQPQHF. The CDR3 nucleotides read TGTGCCAGCAGTTTAAGTTTAGGGACAGGGAGCAATCAGCCCCAGCATTTT.

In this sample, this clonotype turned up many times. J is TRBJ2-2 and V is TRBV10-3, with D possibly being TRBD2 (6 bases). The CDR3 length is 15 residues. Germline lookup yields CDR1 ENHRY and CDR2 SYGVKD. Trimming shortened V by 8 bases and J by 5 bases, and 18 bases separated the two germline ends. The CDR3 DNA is TGTGCCATCCCAGCGGCTGGCGGGAATACCGGGGAGCTGTTTTTT. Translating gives CAIPAAGGNTGELFF.

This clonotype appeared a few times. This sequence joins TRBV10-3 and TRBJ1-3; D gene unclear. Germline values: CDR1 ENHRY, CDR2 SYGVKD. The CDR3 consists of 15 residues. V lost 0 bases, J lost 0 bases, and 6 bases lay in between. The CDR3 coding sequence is TGTGCCATCAGTGAGTCATCACACTCTGGAAACACCATATATTTT. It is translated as CAISESSHSGNTIYF.

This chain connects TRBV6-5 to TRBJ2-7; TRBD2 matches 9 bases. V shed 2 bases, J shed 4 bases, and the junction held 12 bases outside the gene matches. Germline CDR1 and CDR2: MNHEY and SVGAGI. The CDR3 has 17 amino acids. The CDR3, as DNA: TGTGCCAGCAGTTACGAGACTAGCGGACGATTGGGTTACGAGCAGTACTTC. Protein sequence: CASSYETSGRLGYEQYF.

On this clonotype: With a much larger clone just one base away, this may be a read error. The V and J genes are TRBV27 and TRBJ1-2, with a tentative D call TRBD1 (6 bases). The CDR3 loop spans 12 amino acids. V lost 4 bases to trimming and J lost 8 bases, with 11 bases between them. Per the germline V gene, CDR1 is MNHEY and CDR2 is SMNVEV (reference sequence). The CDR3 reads CASSSSGGGYTF. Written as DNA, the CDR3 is TGTGCCAGCAGTTCCTCGGGGGGCGGCTACACCTTC.

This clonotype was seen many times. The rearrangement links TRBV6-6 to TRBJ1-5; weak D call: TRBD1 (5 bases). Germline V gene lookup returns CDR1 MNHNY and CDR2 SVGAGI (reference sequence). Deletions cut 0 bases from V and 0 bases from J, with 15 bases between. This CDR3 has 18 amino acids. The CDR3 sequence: CASSYSPPGLGSNQPQHF. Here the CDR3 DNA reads TGTGCCAGCAGTTACTCTCCCCCGGGACTAGGTAGCAATCAGCCCCAGCATTTT.

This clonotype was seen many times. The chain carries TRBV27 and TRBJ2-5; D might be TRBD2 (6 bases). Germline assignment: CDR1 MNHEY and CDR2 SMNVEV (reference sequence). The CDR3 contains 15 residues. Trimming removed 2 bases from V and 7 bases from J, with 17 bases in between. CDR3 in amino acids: CASSLTGSLGGTQYF. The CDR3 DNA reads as TGTGCCAGCAGTTTAACTGGGAGCTTGGGGGGGACCCAGTACTTC.

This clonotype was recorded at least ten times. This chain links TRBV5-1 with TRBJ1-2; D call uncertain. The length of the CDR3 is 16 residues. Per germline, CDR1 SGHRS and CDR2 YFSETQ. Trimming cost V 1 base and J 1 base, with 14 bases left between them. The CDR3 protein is CASSLNPAEVNYGYTF. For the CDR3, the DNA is TGCGCCAGCAGCTTGAATCCCGCAGAAGTTAACTATGGCTACACCTTC.

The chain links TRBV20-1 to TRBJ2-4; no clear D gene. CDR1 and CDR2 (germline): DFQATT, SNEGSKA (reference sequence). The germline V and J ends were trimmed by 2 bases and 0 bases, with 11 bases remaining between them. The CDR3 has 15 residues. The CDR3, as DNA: TGCAGTGCTAGAAGTCTTCAGGTAGCCAAAAACATTCAGTACTTC. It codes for CSARSLQVAKNIQYF.

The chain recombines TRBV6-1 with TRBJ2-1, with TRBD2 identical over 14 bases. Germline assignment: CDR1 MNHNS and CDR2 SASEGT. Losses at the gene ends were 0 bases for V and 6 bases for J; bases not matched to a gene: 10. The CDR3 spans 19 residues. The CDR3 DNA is TGTGCCAGCAGTGAAGCGCGAGGGACTAGCGGGAGAGGGGGCAATGAGCAGTTCTTC. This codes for CASSEARGTSGRGGNEQFF.

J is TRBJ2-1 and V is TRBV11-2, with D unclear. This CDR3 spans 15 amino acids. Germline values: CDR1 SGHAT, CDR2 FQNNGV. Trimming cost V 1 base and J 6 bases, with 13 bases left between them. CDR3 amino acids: CASSLVSSPCNEQFF. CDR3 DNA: TGTGCCAGCAGCTTAGTTTCTAGTCCCTGCAATGAGCAGTTCTTC. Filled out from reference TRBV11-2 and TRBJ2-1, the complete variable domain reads EAGVAQSPRYKIIEKRQSVAFWCNPISGHATLYWYQQILGQGPKLLIQFQNNGVVDDSQLPKDRFSAERLKGVDSTLKIQPAKLEDSAVYLCASSLVSSPCNEQFFGPGTRLTVL.

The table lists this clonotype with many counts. The CDR3 nucleotides are TGTGCCAGCAGCAAGAACAGGCTAGACAACTACAATGAGCAGTTCTTC. Its protein product is CASSKNRLDNYNEQFF. The chain employs TRBV7-3 and TRBJ2-1, with D possibly matching TRBD1 (5 bases). The V gene lost 5 bases and the J gene lost 3 bases, with 17 bases spanning the gap. The CDR3 has 16 residues. Germline V gives CDR1 SGHTA, CDR2 FQGTGA.

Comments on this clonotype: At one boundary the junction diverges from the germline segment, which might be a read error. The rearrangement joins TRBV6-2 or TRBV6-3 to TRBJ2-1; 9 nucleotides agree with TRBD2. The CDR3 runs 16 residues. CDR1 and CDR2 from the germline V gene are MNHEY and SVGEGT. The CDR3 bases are TGTGCCAGAAGTTACTCGGCTAGCGGGACTTGGAATGAGCAGTTCTTC. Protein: CARSYSASGTWNEQFF.

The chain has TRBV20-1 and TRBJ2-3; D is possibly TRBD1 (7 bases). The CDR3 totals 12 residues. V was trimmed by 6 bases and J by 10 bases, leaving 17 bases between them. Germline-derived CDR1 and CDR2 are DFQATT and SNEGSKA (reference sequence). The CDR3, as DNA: TGCAGTGCCCCGAAGGGGGCTAGCGCGCAGTATTTT. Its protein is CSAPKGASAQYF.

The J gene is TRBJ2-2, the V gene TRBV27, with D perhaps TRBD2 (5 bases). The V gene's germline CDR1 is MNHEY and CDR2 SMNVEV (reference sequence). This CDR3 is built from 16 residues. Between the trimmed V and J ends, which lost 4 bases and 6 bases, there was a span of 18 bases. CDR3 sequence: CASSSGGPSRAGELFF. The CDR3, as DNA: TGTGCCAGCAGTTCGGGCGGGCCTTCGAGGGCCGGGGAGCTGTTTTTT.

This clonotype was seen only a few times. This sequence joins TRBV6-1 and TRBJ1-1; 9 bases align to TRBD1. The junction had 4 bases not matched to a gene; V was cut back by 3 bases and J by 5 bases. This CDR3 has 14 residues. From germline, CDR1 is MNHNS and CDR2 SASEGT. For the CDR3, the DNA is TGTGCCAGCAGTGAGGACAGGGGTACAACTGAAGCTTTCTTT. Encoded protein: CASSEDRGTTEAFF.

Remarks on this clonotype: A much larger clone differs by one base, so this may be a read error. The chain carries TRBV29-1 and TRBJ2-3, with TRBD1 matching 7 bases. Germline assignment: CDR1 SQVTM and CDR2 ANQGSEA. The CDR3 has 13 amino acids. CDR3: CSVRDSSTDTRYF. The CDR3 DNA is TGCAGCGTCAGGGACAGCTCCACAGATACGCGGTATTTT.

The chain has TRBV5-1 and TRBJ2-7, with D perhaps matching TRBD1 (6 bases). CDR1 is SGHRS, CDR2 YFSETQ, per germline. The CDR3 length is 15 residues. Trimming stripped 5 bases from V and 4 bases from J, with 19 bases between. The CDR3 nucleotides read TGCGCCAGCAGTCCCTTGACAGGCGCGACGTACGAGCAGTACTTC. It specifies CASSPLTGATYEQYF.

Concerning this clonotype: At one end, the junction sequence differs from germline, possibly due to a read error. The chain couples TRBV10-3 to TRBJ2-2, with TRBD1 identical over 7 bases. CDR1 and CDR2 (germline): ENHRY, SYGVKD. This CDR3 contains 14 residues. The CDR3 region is CAISPTGNTGEPFF. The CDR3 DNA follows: TGTGCCATCAGCCCGACAGGGAACACCGGGGAGCCGTTTTTT.

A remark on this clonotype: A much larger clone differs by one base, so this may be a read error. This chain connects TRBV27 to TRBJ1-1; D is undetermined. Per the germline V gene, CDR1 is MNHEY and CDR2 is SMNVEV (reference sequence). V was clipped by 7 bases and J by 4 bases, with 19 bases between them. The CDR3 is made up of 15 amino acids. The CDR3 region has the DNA TGTGCCAGCAAGGTGGACGGGCGAATGAGCACTGAAGCTTTCTTT. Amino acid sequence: CASKVDGRMSTEAFF.

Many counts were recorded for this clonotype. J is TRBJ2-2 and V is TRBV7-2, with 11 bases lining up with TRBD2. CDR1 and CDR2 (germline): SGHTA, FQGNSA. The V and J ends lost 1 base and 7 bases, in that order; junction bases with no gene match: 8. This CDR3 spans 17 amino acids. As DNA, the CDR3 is TGTGCCAGCAGCTTAGTAGCGGGAGGGCCGTGGGGCGGGGAGCTGTTTTTT. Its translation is CASSLVAGGPWGGELFF.

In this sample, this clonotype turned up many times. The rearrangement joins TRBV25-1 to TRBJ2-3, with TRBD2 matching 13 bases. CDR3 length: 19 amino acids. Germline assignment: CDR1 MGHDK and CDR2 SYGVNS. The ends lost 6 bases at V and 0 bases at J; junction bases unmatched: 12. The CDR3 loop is CASRDLGTSGTPSTDTQYF. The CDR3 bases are TGTGCCAGCAGGGATCTAGGGACTAGCGGGACCCCAAGCACAGATACGCAGTATTTT.

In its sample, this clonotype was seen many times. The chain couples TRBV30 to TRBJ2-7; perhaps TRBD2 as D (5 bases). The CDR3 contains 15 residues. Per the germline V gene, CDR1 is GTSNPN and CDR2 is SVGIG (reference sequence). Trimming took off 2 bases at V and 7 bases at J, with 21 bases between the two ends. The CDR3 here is CAWSPARFATGEQYF. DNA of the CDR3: TGTGCCTGGAGTCCCGCCAGGTTCGCGACGGGAGAGCAGTACTTC.

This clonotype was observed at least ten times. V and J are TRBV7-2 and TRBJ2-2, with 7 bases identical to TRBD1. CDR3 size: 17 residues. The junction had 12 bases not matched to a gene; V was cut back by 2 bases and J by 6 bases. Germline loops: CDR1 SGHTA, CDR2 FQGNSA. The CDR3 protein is CASSLIFSGTAPGELFF. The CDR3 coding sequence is TGTGCCAGCAGCTTAATCTTCTCCGGGACAGCTCCCGGGGAGCTGTTTTTT.

CDR3 DNA: TGCAGCGTTGATCGGACTTCATACAATGAGCAGTTCTTC. This encodes CSVDRTSYNEQFF. The rearrangement links TRBV29-1 to TRBJ2-1, with a tentative D call TRBD2 (5 bases). CDR1 is SQVTM, CDR2 ANQGSEA, per germline. The CDR3 is 13 amino acids. V lost 3 bases, J lost 4 bases, and 10 bases lay in between.